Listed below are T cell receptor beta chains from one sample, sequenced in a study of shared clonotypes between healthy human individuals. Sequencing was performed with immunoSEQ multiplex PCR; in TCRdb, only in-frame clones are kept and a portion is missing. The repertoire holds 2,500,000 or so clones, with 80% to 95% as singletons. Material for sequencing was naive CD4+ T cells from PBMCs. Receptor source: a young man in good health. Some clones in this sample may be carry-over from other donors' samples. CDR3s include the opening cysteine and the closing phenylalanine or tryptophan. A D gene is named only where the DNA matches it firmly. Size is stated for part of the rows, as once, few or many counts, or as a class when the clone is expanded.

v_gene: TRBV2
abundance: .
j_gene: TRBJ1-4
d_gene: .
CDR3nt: TGTGCCAGCAGTGTCAGGGCCGAGGGGGAAAAACTGTTTTTT
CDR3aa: CASSVRAEGEKLFF

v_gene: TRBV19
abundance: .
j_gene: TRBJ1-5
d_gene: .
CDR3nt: TGTGCCAGTAAGGTTGATAGCAATCAGCCCCAGCATTTT
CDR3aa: CASKVDSNQPQHF

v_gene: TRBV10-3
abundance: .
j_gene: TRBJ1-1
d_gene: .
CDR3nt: TGTGCCATCAGTGAGAGGCGGGTTGAAGCTTTCTTT
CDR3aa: CAISERRVEAFF

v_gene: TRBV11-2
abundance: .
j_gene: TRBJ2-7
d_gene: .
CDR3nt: TGTGCCAGCAGCTTGAGACTACTAAGGGGATACGAGCAGTACTTC
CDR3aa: CASSLRLLRGYEQYF

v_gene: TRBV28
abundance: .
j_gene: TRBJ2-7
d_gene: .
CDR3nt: TGTGCCAGCAGCCGATCAGGGCCCCCGGGCTCCTACGAGCAGTACTTC
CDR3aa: CASSRSGPPGSYEQYF

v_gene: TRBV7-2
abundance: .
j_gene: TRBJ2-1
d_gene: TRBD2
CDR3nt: TGTGCCAGCCGTCCTGCGGGAGGCCGATACAATGAGCAGTTCTTC
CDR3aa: CASRPAGGRYNEQFF

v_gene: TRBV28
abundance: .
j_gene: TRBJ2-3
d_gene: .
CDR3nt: TGTGCCAGCAGGGGTGGCAGGAGTCGTAATACGCAGTATTTT
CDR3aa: CASRGGRSRNTQYF

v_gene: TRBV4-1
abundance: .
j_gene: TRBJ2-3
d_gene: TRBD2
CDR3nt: TGCGCCAGCAGATCCATAGCGGGAGTGGGATATGAGCAGTATTTT
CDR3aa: CASRSIAGVGYEQYF

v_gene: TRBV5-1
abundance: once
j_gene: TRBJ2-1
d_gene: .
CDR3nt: TGCGCCAGCAGCTTAACCTTAAGCTCCTACAATGAGCAGTTCTTC
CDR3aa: CASSLTLSSYNEQFF

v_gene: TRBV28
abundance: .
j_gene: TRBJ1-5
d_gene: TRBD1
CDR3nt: TGTGCCAGCAGTCTTTCCGGGACAGGGTTCCAGCCCCAGCATTTT
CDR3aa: CASSLSGTGFQPQHF

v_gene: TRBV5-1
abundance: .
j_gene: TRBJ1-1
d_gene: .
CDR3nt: TGCGCCAGCAGCTCACCATCCACTGAAGCTTTCTTT
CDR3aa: CASSSPSTEAFF

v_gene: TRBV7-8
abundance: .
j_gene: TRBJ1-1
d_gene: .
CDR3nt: TGTGCCAGCAGCCCAGAGCGGGTCCGGAACACTGAAGCTTTCTTT
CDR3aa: CASSPERVRNTEAFF

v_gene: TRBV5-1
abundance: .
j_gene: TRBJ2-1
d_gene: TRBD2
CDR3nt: TGCGCCAGCAGCTTAGGACTAGCGAGTGTCAATGAGCAGTTCTTC
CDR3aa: CASSLGLASVNEQFF

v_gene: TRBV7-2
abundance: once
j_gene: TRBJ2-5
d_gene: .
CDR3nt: TGTGCCAGCAGCCGGGGACACCAAGAGACCCAGTACTTC
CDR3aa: CASSRGHQETQYF

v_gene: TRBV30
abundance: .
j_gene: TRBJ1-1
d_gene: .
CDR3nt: TGTGCCTGGAGGACGAGGTCGGAAGCTTTCTTT
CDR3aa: CAWRTRSEAFF

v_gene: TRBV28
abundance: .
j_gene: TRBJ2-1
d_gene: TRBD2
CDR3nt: TGTGCCAGCAGTTTGGACCTAGCGGGAGTCTACAATGAGCAGTTCTTC
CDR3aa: CASSLDLAGVYNEQFF

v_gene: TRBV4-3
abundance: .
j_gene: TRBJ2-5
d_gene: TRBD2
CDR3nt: TGCGCCAGCAGCCAAGGGGAAGCGGGAGTCGGAGAGACCCAGTACTTC
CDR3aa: CASSQGEAGVGETQYF

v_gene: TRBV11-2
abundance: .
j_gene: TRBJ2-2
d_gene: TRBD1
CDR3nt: TGTGCCAGCAGCCCCCGGACAGGTTTGGAGCTGTTTTTT
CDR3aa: CASSPRTGLELFF

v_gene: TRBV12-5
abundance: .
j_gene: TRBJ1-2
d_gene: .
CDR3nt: TGTGCTAGTGGTCCAATTGGGGGGCTCTATGGCTACACCTTC
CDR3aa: CASGPIGGLYGYTF

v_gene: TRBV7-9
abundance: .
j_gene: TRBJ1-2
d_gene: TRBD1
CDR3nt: TGTGCCAGCAGCACCTGGGACAGCTCCGGAGGCTACACCTTC
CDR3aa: CASSTWDSSGGYTF